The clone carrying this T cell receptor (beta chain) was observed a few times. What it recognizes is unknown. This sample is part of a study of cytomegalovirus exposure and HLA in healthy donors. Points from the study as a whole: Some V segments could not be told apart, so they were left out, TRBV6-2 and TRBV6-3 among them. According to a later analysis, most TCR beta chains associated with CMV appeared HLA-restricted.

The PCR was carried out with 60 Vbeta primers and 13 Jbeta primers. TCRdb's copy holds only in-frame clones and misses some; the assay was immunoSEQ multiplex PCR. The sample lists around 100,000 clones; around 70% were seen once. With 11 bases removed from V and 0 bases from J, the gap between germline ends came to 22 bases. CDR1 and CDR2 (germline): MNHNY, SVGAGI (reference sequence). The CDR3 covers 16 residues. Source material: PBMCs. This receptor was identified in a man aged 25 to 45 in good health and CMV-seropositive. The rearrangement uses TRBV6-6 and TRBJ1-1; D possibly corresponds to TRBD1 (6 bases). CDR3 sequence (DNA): TGTGCCGGTGGGGACCACCAGGGGAGCATGAACACTGAAGCTTTCTTT. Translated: CAGGDHQGSMNTEAFF.